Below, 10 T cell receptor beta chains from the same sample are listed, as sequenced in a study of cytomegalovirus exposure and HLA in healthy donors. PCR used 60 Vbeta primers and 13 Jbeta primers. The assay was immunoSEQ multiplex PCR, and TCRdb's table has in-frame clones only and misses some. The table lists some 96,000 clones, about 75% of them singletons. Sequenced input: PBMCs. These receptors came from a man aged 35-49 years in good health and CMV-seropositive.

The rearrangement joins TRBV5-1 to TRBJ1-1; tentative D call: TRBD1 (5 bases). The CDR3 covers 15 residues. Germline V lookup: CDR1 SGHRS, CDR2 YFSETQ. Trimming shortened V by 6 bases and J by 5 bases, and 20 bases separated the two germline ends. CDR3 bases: TGCGCCAGCACCCGAGGGACGGAGGGTTGGACTGAAGCTTTCTTT. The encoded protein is CASTRGTEGWTEAFF.

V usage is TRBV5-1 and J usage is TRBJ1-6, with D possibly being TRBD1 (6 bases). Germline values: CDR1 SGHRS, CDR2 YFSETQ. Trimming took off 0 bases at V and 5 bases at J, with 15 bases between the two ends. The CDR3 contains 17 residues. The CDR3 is CASSLVGAGVNNSPLHF. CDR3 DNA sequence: TGCGCCAGCAGCTTGGTGGGGGCAGGGGTTAATAATTCACCCCTCCACTTT.

The CDR3 region has the DNA TGTGCCAGTAGTCCTACCCTCGGACTACACCAAGAGACCCAGTACTTC. It is translated as CASSPTLGLHQETQYF. The chain links TRBV19 to TRBJ2-5; D is perhaps TRBD2 (6 bases). The CDR3 contains 16 residues. The V gene's germline CDR1 is LNHDA and CDR2 SQIVND (reference sequence). The ends were cut back, 5 bases at V and 0 bases at J, with 16 bases in the middle.

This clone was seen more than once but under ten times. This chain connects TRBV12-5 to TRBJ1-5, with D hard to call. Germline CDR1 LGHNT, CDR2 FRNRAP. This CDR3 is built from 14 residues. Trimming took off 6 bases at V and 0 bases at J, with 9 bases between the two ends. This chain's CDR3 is CASGRAASNQPQHF. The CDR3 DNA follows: TGTGCTAGTGGGAGGGCAGCTAGCAATCAGCCCCAGCATTTT.

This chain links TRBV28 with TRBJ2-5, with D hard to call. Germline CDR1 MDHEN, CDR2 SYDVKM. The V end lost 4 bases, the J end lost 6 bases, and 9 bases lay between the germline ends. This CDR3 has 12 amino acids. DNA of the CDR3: TGTGCCAGCAGTTCCACTCTGAAGACCCAGTACTTC. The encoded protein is CASSSTLKTQYF.

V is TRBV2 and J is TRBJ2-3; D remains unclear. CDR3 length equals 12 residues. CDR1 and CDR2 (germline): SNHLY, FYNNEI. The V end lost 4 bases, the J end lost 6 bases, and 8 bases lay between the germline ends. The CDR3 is CASSGLADTQYF. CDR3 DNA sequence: TGTGCCAGCAGTGGACTGGCGGATACGCAGTATTTT.

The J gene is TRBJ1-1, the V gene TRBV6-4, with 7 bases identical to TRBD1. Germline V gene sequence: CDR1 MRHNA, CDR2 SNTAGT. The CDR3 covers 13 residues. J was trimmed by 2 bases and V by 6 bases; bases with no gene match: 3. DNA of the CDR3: TGTGCCAGCAGGCGGGACAGAAACACTGAAGCTTTCTTT. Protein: CASRRDRNTEAFF.

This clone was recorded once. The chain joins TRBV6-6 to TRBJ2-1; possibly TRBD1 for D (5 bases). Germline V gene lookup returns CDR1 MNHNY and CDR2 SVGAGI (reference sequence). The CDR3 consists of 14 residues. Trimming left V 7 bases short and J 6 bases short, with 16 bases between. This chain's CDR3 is CASKGWGFFNEQFF. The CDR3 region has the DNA TGTGCCAGCAAGGGGTGGGGTTTTTTCAATGAGCAGTTCTTC.

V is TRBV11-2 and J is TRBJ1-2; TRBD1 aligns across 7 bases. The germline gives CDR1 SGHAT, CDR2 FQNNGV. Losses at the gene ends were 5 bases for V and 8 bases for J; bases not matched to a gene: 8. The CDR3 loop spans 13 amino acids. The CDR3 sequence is CASSPTGAAGYTF. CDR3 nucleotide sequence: TGTGCCAGCAGCCCTACAGGGGCGGCGGGCTACACCTTC.

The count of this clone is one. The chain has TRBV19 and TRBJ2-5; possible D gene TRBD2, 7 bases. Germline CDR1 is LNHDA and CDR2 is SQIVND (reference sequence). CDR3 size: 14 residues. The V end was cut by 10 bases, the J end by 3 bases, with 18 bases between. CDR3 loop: CATRRAGAKETQYF. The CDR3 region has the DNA TGTGCCACCAGGAGGGCGGGGGCCAAAGAGACCCAGTACTTC.